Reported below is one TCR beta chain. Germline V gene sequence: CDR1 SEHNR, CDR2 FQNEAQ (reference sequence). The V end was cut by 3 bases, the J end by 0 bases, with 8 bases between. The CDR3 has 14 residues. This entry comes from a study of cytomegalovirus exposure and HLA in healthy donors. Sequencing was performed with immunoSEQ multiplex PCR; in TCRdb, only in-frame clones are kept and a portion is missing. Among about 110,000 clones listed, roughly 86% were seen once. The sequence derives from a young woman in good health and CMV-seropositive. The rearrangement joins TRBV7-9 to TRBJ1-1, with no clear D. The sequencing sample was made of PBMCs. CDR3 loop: CASSFEGMNTEAFF. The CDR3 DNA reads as TGTGCCAGCAGCTTTGAGGGAATGAACACTGAAGCTTTCTTT.